This T cell receptor (beta chain) stems from a study of beta chain features in type 1 diabetes (dated by TCRdb to 2016 to 2018). Looking at the study overall: Mean age, gender distribution, total cell number and subset yield did not differ between patients and healthy donors. A total of about 100,000,000 sorted cells were examined across all samples, and RNA yield correlated strongly with the number of cells per subset. In the study, TCRB repertoires of sorted circulating CD4+ T cell subsets from recently diagnosed type 1 diabetes patients were compared with those of matched healthy donors. Regulatory and stem cell-like memory subsets were isolated from only 8 patients and about 8 healthy donors, whereas naive and central memory subsets came from all 30 or so donors.

Beyond this particular receptor, the publication reports: HLA sub-analyses involved small numbers of individuals, so any influence of HLA type on TCRB rearrangement remained unresolved. PCR may preferentially amplify shorter templates, but because patient and control samples were amplified and corrected together, any resulting skew would affect both groups equally. At VDJ recombination sites, patients with type 1 diabetes made fewer insertions and deleted more nucleotides, a pattern implying thymic rearrangement abnormalities. Naive, central memory and regulatory TCRB repertoires appeared to be more similar among patients than among healthy donors. Because cDNA rather than genomic DNA was sequenced, highly expressing activated cells could have been over-represented, although no difference in activation and CD3 levels was found between groups. A moderate but significant shortening of TCRB CDR3 length was observed in type 1 diabetes patients in all four CD4+ subsets.

On this clone itself: Its binding antigen is unknown. No per-base quality is available; no much larger clone lies one base away.

Trimming removed 3 bases from V and 3 bases from J; the gene matches leave 4 bases unexplained. According to the germline V gene, CDR1 reads SNHLY and CDR2 reads FYNNEI. CDR3 length: 15 amino acids, cysteine to phenylalanine. Solely the CDR3 DNA is kept, with 45 bases framed from the first base. From each donor, a single peripheral blood sample of approximately 120 mL on average was drawn into heparinised tubes. A BD FACSAria II was used to sort naive, central memory, regulatory and stem cell-like memory CD4+ T cells with a panel that included CD45RO, CCR7, CD25, CD127, CD95 and CD27. A purity above 95% was achieved for all sorted populations. PBMCs were isolated right away by Lymphoprep density gradient centrifugation and were stained directly, without culture. To minimize batch effects, samples were stained and sorted in pairs, one healthy donor with one patient per experiment. The entire amount of isolated RNA was reverse transcribed using the High Capacity cDNA Reverse Transcription Kit, so the sequenced TCRB transcripts were expressed ones. Deep immunoSEQ sequencing was applied to naive, central memory and regulatory T cell samples, giving an average of roughly 3.6 million total reads per sample. Sorted cells were lysed in RLT buffer and RNA was extracted with DNase-treated RNeasy Micro or Mini kits, depending on cell number. Each cell subset was processed separately to prevent cross-contamination, with patient and healthy donor samples processed together. Using the immunoSEQ multiplex PCR, TCRB sequences were amplified from cDNA into 87-bp fragments spanning the CDR3 region. Sequencing of the amplicons was done on the Illumina HiSeq platform. The authors' pipeline ran thus. Synthetic template baselines were used to correct PCR bias computationally, reads within Hamming distance 2 were collapsed together, and singletons that could not be merged were discarded. Reads were aligned against IMGT so that V, D and J genes, CDR3 length and insertions or deletions at six rearrangement sites could be assigned. Clonotype counts were normalized to sorted cell number within each subset before computing true diversity and Gini coefficients with the tcR R package. The overlap coefficient, calculated on TCRB nucleotide sequences, was used to quantify repertoire sharing. In its TCRdb copy, this immuneACCESS table keeps in-frame sequences only and misses some clones. Where compared with another copy, unresolved V genes explain less than half of these, and the others have no known cause. V, J and clone size reflect that table, while D and trimming were determined from the DNA. The sample includes 120,000 or so clones, with around a sixth observed a single time. The ten largest make up 2.6% of the sample.

The TCR was taken from a man younger than 30 with type 1 diabetes. The sequence is built from TRBV2 and TRBJ2-5; the central 10 bases match TRBD2. The sequencing input was central memory CD4+ T cells from blood. The sequenced DNA: TGTGCCAGCAGTGATCTCAGCGGGGGGGAAGAGACCCAGTACTTC. This translates into CASSDLSGGEETQYF.